These 25 T cell receptor beta chains originate from one sample sequenced in a study of blood T cell repertoires in COVID-19. The protocol was immunoSEQ multiplex PCR, while the TCRdb copy is restricted to in-frame clones and leaves out a portion. Of approximately 250,000 clones listed, around 88% are singletons. The sequenced material came from PBMCs or T cells enriched from blood (not recorded which). These receptors all come from a woman aged 25 to 45 who had recovered from COVID-19.

This chain joins TRBV2 and TRBJ1-2, with a possible D match to TRBD1 (5 bases). Germline-derived CDR1 and CDR2 are SNHLY and FYNNEI. The CDR3 is 16 amino acids. V lost 2 bases to trimming and J lost 1 base, with 14 bases between them. The CDR3 region is CASSEMVTGVNYGYTF. CDR3 nucleotide sequence: TGTGCCAGCAGTGAAATGGTCACAGGTGTTAACTATGGCTACACCTTC.

The V and J genes are TRBV19 and TRBJ1-5; a possible D gene is TRBD1 (6 bases). Germline CDR1 is LNHDA and CDR2 is SQIVND (reference sequence). The CDR3 is made up of 15 amino acids. Between the trimmed V and J ends, which lost 3 bases and 9 bases, there was a span of 18 bases. The CDR3: CASSIGGAAVGPQHF. In DNA form, the CDR3 reads TGTGCCAGTAGTATCGGGGGGGCCGCCGTTGGGCCCCAGCATTTT.

This chain connects TRBV5-5 to TRBJ1-3; TRBD1 matches 11 bases. The CDR3 is 15 residues long. Losses at the gene ends were 2 bases for V and 8 bases for J; bases not matched to a gene: 6. Per germline, CDR1 SGHKS and CDR2 YYEKEE (reference sequence). CDR3 sequence: CASSFRTGGEDTIYF. The DNA of the CDR3 is TGTGCCAGCAGCTTCCGGACAGGGGGCGAAGACACCATATATTTT.

The genes are TRBV9 and TRBJ1-1; D is perhaps TRBD1 (6 bases). The CDR3 loop spans 13 amino acids. Trimming left V 3 bases short and J 4 bases short, with 10 bases between. The germline V gene has CDR1 SGDLS and CDR2 YYNGEE. The CDR3, as DNA: TGTGCCAGCAGCGACAGGGTCAGCACTGAAGCTTTCTTT. This gives the protein CASSDRVSTEAFF.

The chain links TRBV5-4 to TRBJ2-1; the D is unclear. V dropped 3 bases and J dropped 5 bases, with 15 bases sitting between them. The CDR3 length is 15 residues. The germline V gene encodes CDR1 SGHNT and CDR2 YYREEE (reference sequence). Here the CDR3 reads CASSSPGPSNNEQFF. In DNA, the CDR3 is TGTGCCAGCAGCTCCCCCGGTCCCTCGAACAATGAGCAGTTCTTC.

V usage is TRBV12-5 and J usage is TRBJ1-2; TRBD1 agrees at 9 bases. The length of the CDR3 is 15 residues. Germline-derived CDR1 and CDR2 are LGHNT and FRNRAP. Trimming removed 1 base from V and 4 bases from J; junction bases left unmatched: 4. The CDR3 nucleotides read TGTGCTAGTGGTTTGGACGCGACAGGGGGCTATGGCTACACCTTC. Its translation: CASGLDATGGYGYTF.

This CDR3 is CASSVDSDTQYF. The CDR3 nucleotides read TGTGCCAGCAGCGTAGACTCAGATACGCAGTATTTT. V is TRBV9 and J is TRBJ2-3; D is uncertain. Germline V gene data show CDR1 as SGDLS and CDR2 as YYNGEE. With 0 bases removed from V and 4 bases from J, the gap between germline ends came to 3 bases. There are 12 residues in the CDR3.

The chain recombines TRBV7-2 with TRBJ1-1, with 8 bases lining up with TRBD1. The germline gives CDR1 SGHTA, CDR2 FQGNSA. Trimming removed 5 bases from V and 6 bases from J; junction bases left unmatched: 8. There are 14 residues in the CDR3. CDR3 sequence: CASSTGQGRAEAFF. The CDR3, as DNA: TGTGCCAGCAGCACTGGACAGGGTAGAGCTGAAGCTTTCTTT.

The gene calls are TRBV9 and TRBJ2-3; 10 bases map to TRBD2. This CDR3 contains 15 residues. Germline values: CDR1 SGDLS, CDR2 YYNGEE. V lost 0 bases, J lost 3 bases, and 1 base stayed unmatched. CDR3 bases: TGTGCCAGCAGCGTAGGTAGCGGGAGGACAGATACGCAGTATTTT. This encodes CASSVGSGRTDTQYF.

This chain connects TRBV5-4 to TRBJ2-2; 12 nucleotides align to TRBD2. With V trimmed by 9 bases and J by 0 bases, 6 bases remained unmatched. CDR1 is SGHNT and CDR2 is YYREEE in the germline V gene (reference sequence). The CDR3 spans 16 residues. CDR3 DNA sequence: TGTGCCACACGAGGACTAGCGGGGCCGAACACCGGGGAGCTGTTTTTT. Translation: CATRGLAGPNTGELFF.

The chain is built from TRBV21-1 and TRBJ1-2. TRBV21-1 is a pseudogene segment. The CDR3 is made up of 15 amino acids. The CDR3 protein is CASSKRAVTNYGYTF. CDR3 nucleotide sequence: TGTGCCAGCAGCAAGAGGGCAGTGACAAACTATGGCTACACCTTC.

CDR3 loop: CASSLVAGASNTEAFF. In DNA form, the CDR3 reads TGTGCCAGCAGCTTGGTGGCAGGGGCCTCGAACACTGAAGCTTTCTTT. V usage is TRBV7-9 and J usage is TRBJ1-1, with a weak D call TRBD1 (6 bases). Looked up from germline, CDR1 is SEHNR and CDR2 is FQNEAQ (reference sequence). V lost 3 bases and J lost 1, with 15 bases in between. CDR3 length equals 16 residues.

The rearrangement uses TRBV28 and TRBJ1-1, with 8 bases fitting TRBD1. From germline, CDR1 is MDHEN and CDR2 SYDVKM. The CDR3 length is 16 residues. Trimming removed 4 bases from V and 1 base from J; junction bases left unmatched: 8. The DNA of the CDR3 is TGTGCCAGCAGTTCAGGACAGGGAAGGGGGAACACTGAAGCTTTCTTT. Amino acids: CASSSGQGRGNTEAFF.

The chain combines TRBV4-3 with TRBJ2-7; 9 bases align to TRBD2. In germline, CDR1 is LGHNA, CDR2 YSLEER. J was trimmed by 5 bases and V by 1 base; bases with no gene match: 9. The CDR3 has 16 amino acids. The CDR3 loop is CASSQAWAGGPNEQYF. CDR3 nucleotides: TGCGCCAGCAGCCAAGCATGGGCGGGAGGGCCTAACGAGCAGTACTTC.

This chain joins TRBV18 and TRBJ2-1, with TRBD1 as a possible D gene (5 bases). CDR3 length: 17 residues. Looked up from germline, CDR1 is KGHSH and CDR2 is LQKENI. V lost 2 bases and J lost 9, with 23 bases in between. The CDR3 DNA is TGTGCCAGCTCACCATTCAATTCTGGGGCAGCGAGTGGTGAGCAGTTCTTC. This translates into CASSPFNSGAASGEQFF.

V and J are TRBV7-8 and TRBJ1-2; D is unclear. Trimming cost V 1 base and J 8 bases, with 17 bases left between them. Per the germline V gene, CDR1 is SGHVS and CDR2 is FQNEAQ. The CDR3 has 15 residues. Here the CDR3 DNA reads TGTGCCAGCAGCTTAGGTGCAGCCGACTATGGCGGCTACACCTTC. Translation gives CASSLGAADYGGYTF.

This clone came up a few times. V gene TRBV9 combines with J gene TRBJ2-7, with D tentatively TRBD1 (5 bases). Germline CDR1 and CDR2: SGDLS and YYNGEE. The CDR3 covers 14 residues. V lost 5 bases and J lost 0, with 12 bases in between. CDR3 amino acids: CASSADRYSYEQYF. DNA of the CDR3: TGTGCCAGCAGTGCCGACAGATACTCCTACGAGCAGTACTTC.

This rearrangement joins TRBV19 to TRBJ1-1; D perhaps matches TRBD1 (6 bases). CDR3 size: 15 residues. Trimming pared 0 bases from V and 1 base from J, leaving 9 bases between. Per the germline V gene, CDR1 is LNHDA and CDR2 is SQIVND (reference sequence). The CDR3: CASSIDIRGNTEAFF. For the CDR3, the DNA is TGTGCCAGTAGTATAGATATCAGGGGGAACACTGAAGCTTTCTTT.

The rearrangement links TRBV18 to TRBJ1-2; D unclear. V was clipped by 6 bases and J by 7 bases, with 15 bases between them. The CDR3 is 13 residues long. Germline V CDR1 and CDR2: KGHSH, LQKENI. The CDR3 nucleotides are TGTGCCAGCTCGCCTTCCGAGGGCCGTGGCTACACCTTC. Protein: CASSPSEGRGYTF.

The rearrangement uses TRBV5-1 and TRBJ1-1, with D uncertain. The CDR3 has 15 amino acids. Germline CDR1 SGHRS, CDR2 YFSETQ. The V and J ends lost 4 bases and 1 base respectively, with 14 bases between them. The DNA of the CDR3 is TGCGCCAGCAGCCACGGACTGTCCGGGAACACTGAAGCTTTCTTT. As protein: CASSHGLSGNTEAFF. The entire variable domain, with the rest obtained from reference TRBV5-1 and TRBJ1-1, is as follows: KAGVTQTPRYLIKTRGQQVTLSCSPISGHRSVSWYQQTPGQGLQFLFEYFSETQRNKGNFPGRFSGRQFSNSRSEMNVSTLELGDSALYLCASSHGLSGNTEAFFGQGTRLTVV.

The chain uses TRBV5-4 and TRBJ1-6, with D possibly TRBD1 on 5 matching bases. CDR3 length: 14 residues. Germline CDR1 SGHNT, CDR2 YYREEE (reference sequence). The ends were cut back, 0 bases at V and 7 bases at J, with 8 bases in the middle. The CDR3 coding sequence is TGTGCCAGCAGCTTGGACAGGTCCAATTCACCCCTCCACTTT. Amino acids: CASSLDRSNSPLHF.

The chain carries TRBV7-8 and TRBJ2-1; D is ambiguous. This CDR3 region has 13 residues. Germline V gene lookup returns CDR1 SGHVS and CDR2 FQNEAQ. V lost 2 bases and J lost 6, with 8 bases in between. CDR3 in DNA: TGTGCCAGCAGCTTAACCCCTAGCAATGAGCAGTTCTTC. Translation gives CASSLTPSNEQFF.

The gene calls are TRBV28 and TRBJ2-7, with 8 bases matching TRBD1. Germline trimming cut 3 bases from V and 7 bases from J; bases unmatched to any gene: 14. This CDR3 comprises 16 residues. The V gene's germline CDR1 is MDHEN and CDR2 SYDVKM. The CDR3 here is CASSFGFRGHSGEQYF. The CDR3 nucleotides are TGTGCCAGCAGTTTTGGGTTCAGGGGGCACTCGGGTGAGCAGTACTTC.

The V gene is TRBV6-2 or TRBV6-3, the J gene TRBJ2-1, with 8 positions matching TRBD1. This CDR3 has 14 amino acids. The ends lost 0 bases at V and 6 bases at J; junction bases unmatched: 1. The V gene's germline CDR1 is MNHEY and CDR2 SVGEGT. CDR3: CASSYSTGANEQFF. Here the CDR3 DNA reads TGTGCCAGCAGTTACTCGACAGGGGCCAATGAGCAGTTCTTC.

The chain couples TRBV19 to TRBJ1-5; 7 bases are shared with TRBD1. Germline lookup yields CDR1 LNHDA and CDR2 SQIVND (reference sequence). With V trimmed by 7 bases and J by 3 bases, 12 bases remained unmatched. The CDR3 covers 16 residues. The CDR3 DNA is TGTGCCAGTATTGAAGACAGGGAGCTAAACAATCAGCCCCAGCATTTT. The encoded protein is CASIEDRELNNQPQHF.